The source of this T cell receptor (beta chain) is a study of blood T cell repertoires in COVID-19. Study background: Samples representing acute and convalescent COVID-19 were sourced from the United States, Italy and Spain. In each case, the material was cDNA or gDNA derived from T cells, B-cell-depleted T cells, or PBMCs.

The CDR3 has 16 residues. Trimming cost V 2 bases and J 1 base; bases outside gene matches: 3. CDR1 MGHRA and CDR2 YSYEKL come from the germline V gene. This clone was recorded a few times. Some clones are missing from TCRdb's copy, which holds only in-frame ones; the method was immunoSEQ multiplex PCR. Seen here are nearly 55,000 clones, around 72% observed once, and the top ten hold 15%. Material: peripheral blood. The sequence was collected from a human donor with active or convalescent COVID-19. The donor label of this sample is uncertain. This chain links TRBV4-1 with TRBJ2-1, with 9 bases identical to TRBD2. The CDR3 DNA reads as TGCGCCAGCAGCCAACCGACTAGCGGATCCTACAATGAGCAGTTCTTC. This translates into CASSQPTSGSYNEQFF.